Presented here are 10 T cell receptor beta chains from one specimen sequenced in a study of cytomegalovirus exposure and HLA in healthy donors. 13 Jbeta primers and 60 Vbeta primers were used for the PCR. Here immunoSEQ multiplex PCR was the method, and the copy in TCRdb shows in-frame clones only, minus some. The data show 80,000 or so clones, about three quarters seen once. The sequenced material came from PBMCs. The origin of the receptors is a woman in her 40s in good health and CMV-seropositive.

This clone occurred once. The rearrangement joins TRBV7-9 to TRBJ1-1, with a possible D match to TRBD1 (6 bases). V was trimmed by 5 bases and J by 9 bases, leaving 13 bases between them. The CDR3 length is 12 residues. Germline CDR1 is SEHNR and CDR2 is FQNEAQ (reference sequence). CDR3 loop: CASSPGESKAFF. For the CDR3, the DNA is TGTGCCAGCAGCCCAGGGGAGTCTAAAGCTTTCTTT.

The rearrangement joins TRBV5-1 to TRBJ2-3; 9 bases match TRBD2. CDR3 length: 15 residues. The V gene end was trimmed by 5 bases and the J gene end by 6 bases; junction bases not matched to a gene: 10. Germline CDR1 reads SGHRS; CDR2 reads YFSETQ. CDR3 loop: CASRVAGAPSDTQYF. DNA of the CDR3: TGCGCCAGCAGGGTAGCGGGGGCCCCCTCGGATACGCAGTATTTT.

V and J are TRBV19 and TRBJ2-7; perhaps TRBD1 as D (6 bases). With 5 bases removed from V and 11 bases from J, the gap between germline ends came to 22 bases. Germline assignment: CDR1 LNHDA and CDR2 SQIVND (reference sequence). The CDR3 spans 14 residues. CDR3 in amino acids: CASSLIATGGHKYF. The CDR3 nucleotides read TGTGCCAGTAGTCTCATCGCGACTGGGGGCCATAAGTACTTC. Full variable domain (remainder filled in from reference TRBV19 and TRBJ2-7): DGGITQSPKYLFRKEGQNVTLSCEQNLNHDAMYWYRQDPGQGLRLIYYSQIVNDFQKGDIAEGYSVSREKKESFPLTVTSAQKNPTAFYLCASSLIATGGHKYFGPGTRLTVT.

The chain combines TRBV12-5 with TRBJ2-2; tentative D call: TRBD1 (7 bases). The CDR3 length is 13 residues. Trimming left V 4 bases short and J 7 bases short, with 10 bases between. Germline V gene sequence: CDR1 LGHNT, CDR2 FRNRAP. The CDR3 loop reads CASGSQGGGELFF. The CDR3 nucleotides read TGTGCTAGTGGTTCCCAGGGGGGCGGGGAGCTGTTTTTT.

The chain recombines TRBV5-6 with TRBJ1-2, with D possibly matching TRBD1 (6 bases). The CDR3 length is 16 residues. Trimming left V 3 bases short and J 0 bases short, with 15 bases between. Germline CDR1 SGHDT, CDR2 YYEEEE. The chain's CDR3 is CASSSLRDTANYGYTF. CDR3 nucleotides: TGTGCCAGCAGCTCACTAAGGGACACAGCTAACTATGGCTACACCTTC.

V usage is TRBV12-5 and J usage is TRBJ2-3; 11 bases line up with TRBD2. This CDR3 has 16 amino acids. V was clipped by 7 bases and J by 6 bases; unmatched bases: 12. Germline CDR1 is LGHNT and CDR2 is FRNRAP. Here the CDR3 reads CASAGGTSGLGDTQYF. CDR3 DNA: TGTGCTAGTGCTGGGGGGACTAGCGGTCTCGGGGATACGCAGTATTTT.

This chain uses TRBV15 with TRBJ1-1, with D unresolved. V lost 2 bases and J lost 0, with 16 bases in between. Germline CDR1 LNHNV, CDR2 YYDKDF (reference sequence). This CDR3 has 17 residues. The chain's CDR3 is CATSRPQRVGVNTEAFF. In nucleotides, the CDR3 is TGTGCCACCAGCAGACCACAGAGGGTCGGGGTGAACACTGAAGCTTTCTTT.

CDR3 in DNA: TGTGCCAGCAGTCGCGGGACAGGGTATGACTATGGCTACACCTTC. Its translation: CASSRGTGYDYGYTF. This chain connects TRBV28 to TRBJ1-2, with 9 bases matching TRBD1. Losses at the gene ends were 5 bases for V and 3 bases for J; bases not matched to a gene: 7. The CDR3 is made up of 15 amino acids. Germline CDR1 reads MDHEN; CDR2 reads SYDVKM.

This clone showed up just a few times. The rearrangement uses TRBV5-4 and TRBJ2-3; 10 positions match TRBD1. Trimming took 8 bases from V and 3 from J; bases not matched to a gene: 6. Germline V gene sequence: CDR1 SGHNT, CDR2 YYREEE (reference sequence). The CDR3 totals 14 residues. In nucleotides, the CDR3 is TGTGCCAGTGGGACAGGGGAGTGGACAGATACGCAGTATTTT. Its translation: CASGTGEWTDTQYF. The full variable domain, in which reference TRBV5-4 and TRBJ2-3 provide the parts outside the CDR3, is ETGVTQSPTHLIKTRGQQVTLRCSSQSGHNTVSWYQQALGQGPQFIFQYYREEENGRGNFPPRFSGLQFPNYSSELNVNALELDDSALYLCASGTGEWTDTQYFGPGTRLTVL.

CDR3 protein: CASSQEFRQGGWPQHF. For the CDR3, the DNA is TGTGCCAGCAGCCAAGAGTTTAGGCAGGGTGGTTGGCCCCAGCATTTT. The chain combines TRBV4-2 with TRBJ1-5, with TRBD1 as a possible D gene (5 bases). The CDR3 sequence is 16 residues long. Germline V CDR1 and CDR2: LGHNA, YNFKEQ. Trimming cost V 0 bases and J 9 bases, with 18 bases left between them.